This passage covers 30 T cell receptor beta chains from one sample sequenced in a study of identical twins. MiXCR, run by TCRdb on the 5' RACE reads, gives a single entry per CDR3 protein. The profile shows hundreds of thousands of distinct CDR3 sequences, around 6% of them singletons. The specimen was naive T cells sorted from blood. Receptors were obtained from a young man in good health.

Ten or more counts support this clonotype. The chain combines TRBV12-3 or TRBV12-4 with TRBJ2-4, with TRBD1 matching 8 bases. The V gene end was trimmed by 6 bases and the J gene end by 3 bases; junction bases not matched to a gene: 4. The CDR3 extends over 14 amino acids. The CDR3 nucleotides are TGTGCCAGCAGACGCGACAGGGGCAAAAACATTCAGTACTTC. Amino acids: CASRRDRGKNIQYF.

This clonotype has a handful of counts. The V and J genes are TRBV29-1 and TRBJ2-1, with 13 bases aligning to TRBD2. The CDR3 is 14 residues long. V lost 5 bases and J lost 7; bases outside the gene matches: 5. CDR1 and CDR2 (germline): SQVTM, ANQGSEA. CDR3 bases: TGCAGCGTTCGCGGACTAGCGGGAGTGAATGAGCAGTTCTTC. It codes for CSVRGLAGVNEQFF.

This chain uses TRBV28 with TRBJ2-1, with 9 bases aligning to TRBD2. V dropped 5 bases and J dropped 5; count of bases not matched to a gene: 13. Per germline, CDR1 MDHEN and CDR2 SYDVKM. The CDR3 is made up of 17 amino acids. This CDR3 is CASSLPEGLAGHNEQFF. CDR3 DNA: TGTGCCAGCAGTCTACCCGAGGGGCTAGCGGGACACAATGAGCAGTTCTTC.

This rearrangement joins TRBV30 to TRBJ1-5; unclear D gene. V lost 3 bases and J 6 bases, leaving 12 bases between the germline ends. The CDR3 runs 13 residues. The germline gives CDR1 GTSNPN, CDR2 SVGIG (reference sequence). The CDR3: CAWRAYGAQPQHF. The CDR3 DNA is TGTGCCTGGAGGGCCTACGGAGCTCAGCCCCAGCATTTT.

V is TRBV11-2 and J is TRBJ2-1, with 13 positions matching TRBD2. Germline-derived CDR1 and CDR2 are SGHAT and FQNNGV. The CDR3 length is 16 residues. Unmatched junction bases numbered 6, after V lost 1 base and J lost 9 bases. CDR3 in amino acids: CASSLGPGLAGFEQFF. The CDR3, as DNA: TGTGCCAGCAGCTTAGGACCGGGACTAGCGGGATTTGAGCAGTTCTTC.

V usage is TRBV25-1 and J usage is TRBJ2-7; 7 positions match TRBD1. The CDR3 covers 15 residues. Germline trimming cut 4 bases from V and 2 bases from J; bases unmatched to any gene: 8. Per germline, CDR1 MGHDK and CDR2 SYGVNS. CDR3 protein: CASSAGTALTYEQYF. For the CDR3, the DNA is TGTGCCAGCAGTGCCGGGACAGCTTTAACCTACGAGCAGTACTTC.

This chain uses TRBV6-2 or TRBV6-3 with TRBJ2-1, with a tentative D call TRBD2 (5 bases). Per the germline V gene, CDR1 is MNHEY and CDR2 is SVGEGT. The V end was cut by 6 bases, the J end by 1 base, with 13 bases between. The CDR3 has 15 residues. For the CDR3, the DNA is TGTGCCAGCAGCCCCCTCCGGGGTTCCTACAATGAGCAGTTCTTC. Amino acids: CASSPLRGSYNEQFF.

There are many counts of this clonotype. This chain uses TRBV4-1 with TRBJ2-1; D remains ambiguous. The CDR3 contains 14 residues. The V and J ends lost 7 bases and 0 bases respectively, with 10 bases between them. Per the germline V gene, CDR1 is MGHRA and CDR2 is YSYEKL. Here the CDR3 DNA reads TGCGCCAGCACCTCGATAGCCTCCTACAATGAGCAGTTCTTC. The encoded protein is CASTSIASYNEQFF.

This clonotype turned up a few times. V and J are TRBV18 and TRBJ2-3, with D possibly being TRBD2 (6 bases). The germline V and J ends were trimmed by 2 bases and 2 bases, with 11 bases remaining between them. Per germline, CDR1 KGHSH and CDR2 LQKENI. The CDR3 covers 15 residues. This chain's CDR3 is CASSPAGIHTDTQYF. CDR3 nucleotides: TGTGCCAGCTCACCAGCGGGAATACACACAGATACGCAGTATTTT.

This clonotype was seen at least ten times. The genes are TRBV28 and TRBJ2-1; 10 positions agree with TRBD1. J lost 4 bases, V lost 5 bases, and 5 bases had no gene match. Germline V gene sequence: CDR1 MDHEN, CDR2 SYDVKM. The CDR3 runs 15 residues. This CDR3 is CASSNGQGVYNEQFF. The CDR3 DNA reads TGTGCCAGCAGTAACGGACAGGGGGTATACAATGAGCAGTTCTTC.

This sequence joins TRBV30 and TRBJ2-2; D not resolved. The ends were cut back, 5 bases at V and 6 bases at J, with 7 bases in the middle. This CDR3 comprises 11 residues. Germline V gene sequence: CDR1 GTSNPN, CDR2 SVGIG (reference sequence). CDR3 DNA sequence: TGTGCCTGGGGGCCGGCCGGGGAGCTGTTTTTT. Translation: CAWGPAGELFF.

In its sample, this clonotype was seen a few times. The chain uses TRBV19 and TRBJ2-3, with D maybe TRBD2 (5 bases). This CDR3 has 15 amino acids. With 5 bases removed from V and 4 bases from J, the gap between germline ends came to 16 bases. Germline CDR1 is LNHDA and CDR2 is SQIVND (reference sequence). The CDR3 DNA is TGTGCCAGTAGTCCGCGTTTCGGCGGGTCAGATACGCAGTATTTT. Residues: CASSPRFGGSDTQYF.

The chain combines TRBV15 with TRBJ2-5, with TRBD1 as a possible D gene (7 bases). Germline V lookup: CDR1 LNHNV, CDR2 YYDKDF (reference sequence). Trimming removed 1 base at V and 1 base at J, with 31 bases between. CDR3 length: 22 residues. The CDR3 region has the DNA TGTGCCACCAGCAGAGTGTGGAAGGGGGCGGAGGGCCGTCGCTTAATCCAAGAGACCCAGTACTTC. This encodes CATSRVWKGAEGRRLIQETQYF.

This clonotype was seen a handful of times. The chain employs TRBV6-1 and TRBJ1-6; 7 bases match TRBD1. With V trimmed by 8 bases and J by 0 bases, 10 bases remained unmatched. The CDR3 sequence is 17 residues long. From germline, CDR1 is MNHNS and CDR2 SASEGT. The CDR3 reads CASGEGALSSYNSPLHF. The DNA for the CDR3 is TGTGCCAGCGGGGAGGGGGCCTTGAGCTCCTATAATTCACCCCTCCACTTT.

The chain recombines TRBV20-1 with TRBJ2-2; 7 bases fit TRBD2. V lost 4 bases to trimming and J lost 3 bases; unmatched junction nucleotides: 11. The V gene's germline CDR1 is DFQATT and CDR2 SNEGSKA (reference sequence). The CDR3 contains 16 residues. Here the CDR3 DNA reads TGCAGTGCTACCCGTCGATGGGCGGGAGACACCGGGGAGCTGTTTTTT. This codes for CSATRRWAGDTGELFF.

The genes are TRBV25-1 and TRBJ1-2; 7 bases are shared with TRBD1. Germline V gene data show CDR1 as MGHDK and CDR2 as SYGVNS. This CDR3 has 15 residues. J was trimmed by 6 bases and V by 2 bases; bases with no gene match: 9. CDR3 amino acids: CASSEGAGRGHGYTF. The CDR3, as DNA: TGTGCCAGCAGTGAAGGGGCTGGGAGGGGGCATGGCTACACCTTC.

This clonotype was counted at least ten times. The V gene is TRBV6-1, the J gene TRBJ2-3, with 7 bases that match TRBD1. Germline V gives CDR1 MNHNS, CDR2 SASEGT. This CDR3 is built from 14 residues. Trimming took 6 bases from V and 4 from J; bases not matched to a gene: 7. CDR3 in DNA: TGTGCCAGCAGGCCCCGACAGGGCGCAGATACGCAGTATTTT. Translating gives CASRPRQGADTQYF.

The gene calls are TRBV7-8 and TRBJ1-4; tentative D call: TRBD1 (6 bases). The CDR3 is made up of 14 amino acids. Between the trimmed V and J ends, which lost 3 bases and 5 bases, there was a span of 10 bases. Germline V CDR1 and CDR2: SGHVS, FQNEAQ. Here the CDR3 DNA reads TGTGCCAGCAGCTTGACAGGCGCCAATGAAAAACTGTTTTTT. It encodes CASSLTGANEKLFF.

This clonotype was counted a few times. The chain recombines TRBV10-3 with TRBJ2-1; D possibly corresponds to TRBD2 (6 bases). The CDR3 covers 17 residues. V lost 3 bases, J lost 6 bases, and 21 bases lay in between. Germline lookup yields CDR1 ENHRY and CDR2 SYGVKD. For the CDR3, the DNA is TGTGCCATCAGTGAAGGGTCCCGGCTAGGGACTCTCAATGAGCAGTTCTTC. As protein: CAISEGSRLGTLNEQFF.

V is TRBV7-9 and J is TRBJ1-2; D unresolved. CDR1 and CDR2 (germline): SEHNR, FQNEAQ (reference sequence). The CDR3 covers 14 residues. Trimming removed 1 base at V and 2 bases at J, with 8 bases between. The chain's CDR3 is CASSLEGLNYGYTF. The CDR3 nucleotides are TGTGCCAGCAGCTTAGAGGGTTTAAACTATGGCTACACCTTC. The whole variable domain, remainder taken from reference TRBV7-9 and TRBJ1-2, is DTGVSQNPRHKITKRGQNVTFRCDPISEHNRLYWYRQTLGQGPEFLTYFQNEAQLEKSRLLSDRFSAERPKGSFSTLEIQRTEQGDSAMYLCASSLEGLNYGYTFGSGTRLTVV.

This clonotype was observed at least ten times. This chain joins TRBV12-3 or TRBV12-4 and TRBJ2-7; TRBD1 aligns across 11 bases. This CDR3 has 15 amino acids. V lost 6 bases, J lost 2 bases, and 6 bases stayed unmatched. The CDR3 nucleotides are TGTGCCAGCAGCCCAGGGACAGGGGGAACCTACGAGCAGTACTTC. As protein: CASSPGTGGTYEQYF.

The chain couples TRBV4-1 to TRBJ2-1; 8 positions match TRBD2. The J segment lost 9 bases and the V segment lost 1 base, leaving 11 bases of the junction unmatched. Germline-derived CDR1 and CDR2 are MGHRA and YSYEKL. The CDR3 runs 16 residues. CDR3 coding DNA: TGCGCCAGCAGCCAAGTCGGGGAATTGACTAGCGTTGAGCAGTTCTTC. This sequence encodes CASSQVGELTSVEQFF.

This clonotype was counted between two and nine times. The V gene is TRBV6-5, the J gene TRBJ1-6; TRBD1 is a possible D gene (6 bases). Germline V gives CDR1 MNHEY, CDR2 SVGAGI. This CDR3 is built from 18 residues. Trimming removed 4 bases from V and 14 bases from J, with 30 bases in between. The CDR3, as DNA: TGTGCCAGCAGTTTCAAGTTACAGGGTGGAGGCCGAAATTTAGCCCTCCACTTT. Translated: CASSFKLQGGGRNLALHF.

The chain has TRBV7-2 and TRBJ2-1; TRBD1 matches at 7 bases. Trimming removed 3 bases from V and 12 bases from J; junction bases left unmatched: 17. CDR3 size: 16 residues. Germline CDR1 and CDR2: SGHTA and FQGNSA. In nucleotides, the CDR3 is TGTGCCAGCAGCTTCCTTAAGAATCGGGACAGACGTCCGCAGTTCTTC. Translated: CASSFLKNRDRRPQFF.

Only a few counts were recorded for this clonotype. A read error may produce the germline difference seen at one junction end. The chain uses TRBV28 and TRBJ2-7; no clear D gene. CDR1 and CDR2 from the germline V gene are MDHEN and SYDVKM. The CDR3 contains 16 residues. The CDR3 coding sequence is TGCGCCAGCAGACCCCCCGGGTCAGCATTATCCTACGAGCAGTACTTC. Protein sequence: CASRPPGSALSYEQYF.

This rearrangement joins TRBV12-5 to TRBJ2-2, with 10 bases that match TRBD2. V gave up 6 bases and J gave up 1 base; unmatched junction bases: 2. CDR1 is LGHNT, CDR2 FRNRAP, per germline. This CDR3 is 15 amino acids long. The CDR3 protein is CASGWTSGNTGELFF. The CDR3 nucleotides are TGTGCTAGTGGCTGGACTAGCGGGAACACCGGGGAGCTGTTTTTT. The variable domain in full, with the rest retrieved from reference TRBV12-5 and TRBJ2-2, is DARVTQTPRHKVTEMGQEVTMRCQPILGHNTVFWYRQTMMQGLELLAYFRNRAPLDDSGMPKDRFSAEMPDATLATLKIQPSEPRDSAVYFCASGWTSGNTGELFFGEGSRLTVL.

This clonotype was observed a few times. The genes are TRBV7-2 and TRBJ2-7; D remains unclear. Trimming pared 0 bases from V and 0 bases from J, leaving 15 bases between. This CDR3 region has 17 residues. The germline CDR1 and CDR2 sequences are SGHTA and FQGNSA. The CDR3 here is CASSLAPNFQSSYEQYF. In DNA, the CDR3 is TGTGCCAGCAGCTTAGCCCCAAATTTCCAGAGCTCCTACGAGCAGTACTTC.

This chain joins TRBV6-5 and TRBJ1-2; tentatively, D is TRBD1 (6 bases). This CDR3 is 16 amino acids long. V lost 4 bases to trimming and J lost 0 bases, with 15 bases between them. The germline V gene has CDR1 MNHEY and CDR2 SVGAGI. The CDR3 protein is CASSSSGTPPNYGYTF. DNA of the CDR3: TGTGCCAGCAGTTCATCCGGGACACCCCCTAACTATGGCTACACCTTC.

This clonotype was detected ten times or more. This chain connects TRBV6-1 to TRBJ1-5, with D uncertain. Trimming cost V 1 base and J 0 bases, with 7 bases left between them. Germline V gives CDR1 MNHNS, CDR2 SASEGT. The CDR3 has 15 residues. The CDR3 bases are TGTGCCAGCAGTGAAGGGACTTATAGCAATCAGCCCCAGCATTTT. It translates to CASSEGTYSNQPQHF.

This clonotype appeared many times. The chain has TRBV12-3 or TRBV12-4 and TRBJ1-5; possibly TRBD1 for D (6 bases). This CDR3 spans 15 amino acids. The V gene lost 3 bases and the J gene lost 1 base, with 10 bases spanning the gap. The CDR3 reads CASSFGTPSNQPQHF. In nucleotides, the CDR3 is TGTGCCAGCAGTTTCGGGACACCAAGCAATCAGCCCCAGCATTTT.